The 11 T cell receptor beta chains below all came from one sample that was sequenced in a study of OX40 agonist ivuxolimab in advanced cancers. Some clones are missing from TCRdb's copy, which holds only in-frame ones; the method was immunoSEQ multiplex PCR. The sample holds about 12,000 clones, nearly 80% seen once. The sequenced sample was CD4+ or CD8+ T cells sorted from blood, obtained in a trial of the OX40 agonist ivuxolimab. The receptors here all came from an adult with an advanced solid tumor such as melanoma, head and neck, liver or kidney cancer.

The chain joins TRBV14 to TRBJ2-2, with TRBD1 matching 9 bases. This CDR3 spans 17 amino acids. Trimming took 3 bases from V and 1 from J; bases not matched to a gene: 6. CDR1 and CDR2 from the germline V gene are SGHDN and FVKESK. The CDR3 nucleotides are TGTGCCAGCAGCCATCGCCCGGGACAGGGGAACACCGGGGAGCTGTTTTTT. As protein: CASSHRPGQGNTGELFF. The whole variable domain, remainder taken from reference TRBV14 and TRBJ2-2, is EAGVTQFPSHSVIEKGQTVTLRCDPISGHDNLYWYRRVMGKEIKFLLHFVKESKQDESGMPNNRFLAERTGGTYSTLKVQPAELEDSGVYFCASSHRPGQGNTGELFFGEGSRLTVL.

V usage is TRBV11-2 and J usage is TRBJ2-5; 7 bases are shared with TRBD2. Matching the DNA end better, TRBJ2-7 makes the J call doubtful. Germline loops: CDR1 SGHAT, CDR2 FQNNGV. The CDR3 has 15 residues. The CDR3 sequence: CASSTSASAYYEQYF. The CDR3 DNA reads TGTGCCAGCAGCACTAGCGCGTCAGCTTACTACGAGCAGTACTTC.

The chain carries TRBV6-6 and TRBJ2-2, with TRBD1 identical over 8 bases. V was pared by 0 bases and J by 6 bases, with 3 bases of the junction left unmatched. The CDR3 spans 15 residues. In germline, CDR1 is MNHNY, CDR2 SVGAGI (reference sequence). CDR3 in amino acids: CASSYSDRESGELFF. In DNA, the CDR3 is TGTGCCAGCAGTTACTCGGACAGGGAATCCGGGGAGCTGTTTTTT.

V gene TRBV28 combines with J gene TRBJ2-7, with a weak D call TRBD1 (6 bases). The CDR3 is 16 amino acids. With 3 bases removed from V and 2 bases from J, the gap between germline ends came to 17 bases. The germline gives CDR1 MDHEN, CDR2 SYDVKM. The CDR3 sequence is CASSLYDWDKTYEQYF. Written as DNA, the CDR3 is TGTGCCAGCAGTTTGTATGATTGGGACAAGACCTACGAGCAGTACTTC.

The rearrangement uses TRBV5-4 and TRBJ2-7; 10 positions match TRBD2. The CDR3 covers 14 residues. J lost 2 bases, V lost 3 bases, and 2 bases had no gene match. From germline, CDR1 is SGHNT and CDR2 YYREEE (reference sequence). The CDR3 spells CASSWTSGTYEQYF. The CDR3, as DNA: TGTGCCAGCAGCTGGACTAGCGGCACCTACGAGCAGTACTTC.

The table lists this clone with a few counts. The J gene is TRBJ2-7, the V gene TRBV6-5, with 8 bases aligning to TRBD2. Germline V lookup: CDR1 MNHEY, CDR2 SVGAGI. The CDR3 loop spans 14 amino acids. J gave up 3 bases and V 2 bases, and 3 bases lay outside the gene matches. The CDR3 here is CASSYGGTSYEQYF. As DNA, the CDR3 is TGTGCCAGCAGTTACGGAGGGACTAGCTACGAGCAGTACTTC.

The J gene is TRBJ2-3, the V gene TRBV27, with a tentative D call TRBD2 (7 bases). The CDR3 covers 14 residues. Deletions cut 2 bases from V and 5 bases from J, with 11 bases between. Per the germline V gene, CDR1 is MNHEY and CDR2 is SMNVEV (reference sequence). This CDR3 is CASSLGGGLDTQYF. The CDR3 bases are TGTGCCAGCAGTTTAGGGGGGGGGCTAGATACGCAGTATTTT.

The J gene is TRBJ2-1, the V gene TRBV10-3; D is undetermined. V shed 3 bases and J shed 7 bases, with 10 bases lying between them. Germline V gene lookup returns CDR1 ENHRY and CDR2 SYGVKD. This CDR3 region has 13 residues. In DNA, the CDR3 is TGTGCCATCAGTGAAGGACCTCCGAATGAGCAGTTCTTC. It translates to CAISEGPPNEQFF.

The chain joins TRBV11-2 to TRBJ2-7; tentatively, D is TRBD1 (8 bases). The germline V gene has CDR1 SGHAT and CDR2 FQNNGV. CDR3 size: 16 residues. V was clipped by 10 bases and J by 6 bases, with 28 bases between them. This CDR3 reads CATRPGGDRRLSEQYF. DNA of the CDR3: TGTGCCACCCGGCCAGGGGGGGACAGGCGACTAAGCGAGCAGTACTTC.

This clone was counted a single time. The rearrangement links TRBV19 to TRBJ2-2; D might be TRBD2 (5 bases). The CDR3 runs to 11 residues. Germline V lookup: CDR1 LNHDA, CDR2 SQIVND (reference sequence). V lost 8 bases and J 4 bases, leaving 5 bases between the germline ends. The CDR3 sequence: CASRGTGELFF. The CDR3 DNA is TGTGCCAGTCGGGGCACCGGGGAGCTGTTTTTT.

The rearrangement uses TRBV29-1 and TRBJ1-1; unclear D gene. Trimming removed 4 bases at V and 6 bases at J, with 12 bases between. Germline V CDR1 and CDR2: SQVTM, ANQGSEA. The CDR3 extends over 12 amino acids. The CDR3: CSVGDGVAEAFF. The CDR3 nucleotides are TGCAGCGTTGGAGACGGGGTGGCTGAAGCTTTCTTT.